The 3 T cell receptor beta chains presented below share a single source sample, sequenced in a study of cytomegalovirus exposure and HLA in healthy donors. Use of 60 Vbeta and 13 Jbeta primers characterized the PCR. Sequenced by immunoSEQ multiplex PCR; TCRdb stores in-frame clones only, minus some. The table has about 200,000 clones, around 80% seen once. The source material was PBMCs. The source is a woman in her twenties or thirties in good health and CMV-seropositive.

The V and J genes are TRBV4-3 and TRBJ1-1; no clear D. Germline CDR1 is LGHNA and CDR2 is YSLEER. The germline V and J ends were trimmed by 3 bases and 0 bases, with 8 bases remaining between them. This CDR3 has 14 amino acids. CDR3 nucleotides: TGCGCCAGCAGCCATGTGAGGGTGAACACTGAAGCTTTCTTT. As protein: CASSHVRVNTEAFF.

This chain links TRBV7-2 with TRBJ2-5; maybe TRBD1 (5 bases). The CDR3 consists of 16 residues. Trimming pared 5 bases from V and 1 base from J, leaving 17 bases between. Germline loops: CDR1 SGHTA, CDR2 FQGNSA. The CDR3 protein is CASSPMGRVGQETQYF. The CDR3 nucleotides are TGTGCCAGCAGCCCCATGGGGCGCGTGGGCCAAGAGACCCAGTACTTC.

The chain employs TRBV7-8 and TRBJ2-1; 13 nucleotides agree with TRBD2. The CDR3 is 17 residues long. Germline V gives CDR1 SGHVS, CDR2 FQNEAQ. Trimming removed 4 bases from V and 3 bases from J; junction bases left unmatched: 6. The CDR3 DNA is TGTGCCAGCAGCTCAGGACTAGCGGGAGCCGGCTACAATGAGCAGTTCTTC. The encoded protein is CASSSGLAGAGYNEQFF.